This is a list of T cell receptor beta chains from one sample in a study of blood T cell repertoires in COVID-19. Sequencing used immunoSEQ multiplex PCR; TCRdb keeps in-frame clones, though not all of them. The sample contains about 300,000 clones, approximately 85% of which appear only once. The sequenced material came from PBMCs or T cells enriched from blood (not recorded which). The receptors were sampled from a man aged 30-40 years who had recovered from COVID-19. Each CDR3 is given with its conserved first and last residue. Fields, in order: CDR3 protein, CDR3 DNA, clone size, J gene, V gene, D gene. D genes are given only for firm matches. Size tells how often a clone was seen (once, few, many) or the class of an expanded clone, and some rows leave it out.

CDR3: CASSQDSGGLGSPLHF; DNA: TGTGCCAGCAGCCAAGATAGTGGGGGACTTGGGTCACCCCTCCACTTT; size: NA; J: TRBJ1-6; V: TRBV4-2; D: NA
CDR3: CSASDGANTGELFF; DNA: TGCAGTGCTAGTGACGGGGCGAACACCGGGGAGCTGTTTTTT; size: NA; J: TRBJ2-2; V: TRBV20-1; D: NA
CDR3: CASRGGGQANYGYTF; DNA: TGTGCCAGCAGAGGGGGGGGACAGGCTAACTATGGCTACACCTTC; size: few; J: TRBJ1-2; V: TRBV6-5; D: TRBD1
CDR3: CASSPPSADRATF; DNA: TGTGCCAGCTCACCACCGAGCGCCGACAGAGCTACCTTT; size: NA; J: TRBJ1-1; V: TRBV18; D: NA
CDR3: CASSQGLNTEAFF; DNA: TGCGCCAGCAGCCAGGGCTTGAACACTGAAGCTTTCTTT; size: few; J: TRBJ1-1; V: TRBV5-1; D: NA
CDR3: CASSKVDRGLSTEAFF; DNA: TGTGCCAGCAGCAAAGTGGACAGGGGGCTGAGCACTGAAGCTTTCTTT; size: NA; J: TRBJ1-1; V: TRBV21-1; D: NA
CDR3: CASSQGWNTEAFF; DNA: TGTGCCAGCAGCCAGGGCTGGAACACTGAAGCTTTCTTT; size: once; J: TRBJ1-1; V: TRBV3-1/TRBV3-2; D: NA
CDR3: CASSDPDRQPVEQYF; DNA: TGTGCCAGCAGTGACCCGGACAGGCAGCCTGTCGAGCAGTACTTC; size: once; J: TRBJ2-7; V: TRBV6-4; D: TRBD1
CDR3: CASSRGDRPSGNTIYF; DNA: TGTGCCAGCAGCCGAGGGGACAGACCCTCTGGAAACACCATATATTTT; size: NA; J: TRBJ1-3; V: TRBV9; D: TRBD1
CDR3: CAISDSTGNTYEQYF; DNA: TGTGCCATCAGTGACTCGACAGGAAACACCTACGAGCAGTACTTC; size: NA; J: TRBJ2-7; V: TRBV10-3; D: NA
CDR3: CASSPQRGMDYGYTF; DNA: TGTGCCAGCTCACCACAGCGGGGAATGGACTATGGCTACACCTTC; size: NA; J: TRBJ1-2; V: TRBV18; D: NA
CDR3: CASSSLRLRKGLAETQYF; DNA: TGTGCCAGCAGCTCCCTGCGACTGAGGAAGGGACTAGCGGAGACCCAGTACTTC; size: NA; J: TRBJ2-5; V: TRBV7-2; D: TRBD2
CDR3: CASSGQGETGELFF; DNA: TGCGCCAGCAGCGGACAGGGAGAGACCGGGGAGCTGTTTTTT; size: NA; J: TRBJ2-2; V: TRBV5-1; D: TRBD1
CDR3: CASSPGHPGSGNTIYF; DNA: TGTGCCAGCAGCCCGGGACACCCGGGATCGGGAAACACCATATATTTT; size: NA; J: TRBJ1-3; V: TRBV9; D: NA
CDR3: CASSPPGQGDSPLHF; DNA: TGTGCCAGCTCACCCCCGGGACAGGGGGATTCACCCCTCCACTTT; size: NA; J: TRBJ1-6; V: TRBV18; D: TRBD1
CDR3: CASSLFVGVETQYF; DNA: TGTGCCAGCAGCCTATTCGTCGGGGTTGAGACCCAGTACTTC; size: NA; J: TRBJ2-5; V: TRBV3-1/TRBV3-2; D: NA
CDR3: CASSYSTVTDAFF; DNA: TGTGCCAGCAGTTACTCGACAGTGACTGACGCTTTCTTT; size: NA; J: TRBJ1-1; V: TRBV6-6; D: NA
CDR3: CASSQDIRVLRESGYTF; DNA: TGTGCCAGCAGTCAGGACATACGAGTCCTAAGAGAGAGTGGCTACACCTTC; size: NA; J: TRBJ1-2; V: TRBV5-5; D: NA
CDR3: CASSGTGTFYGYTF; DNA: TGTGCCAGCAGCGGGACAGGAACATTCTATGGCTACACCTTC; size: NA; J: TRBJ1-2; V: TRBV2; D: TRBD1
CDR3: CASSRDRRSYEQYF; DNA: TGCGCCAGCTCCCGGGACAGGCGTTCCTACGAGCAGTACTTC; size: NA; J: TRBJ2-7; V: TRBV5-1; D: TRBD1
CDR3: CAWIVVGRGYTF; DNA: TGTGCCTGGATAGTTGTTGGTCGGGGCTACACCTTC; size: NA; J: TRBJ1-2; V: TRBV30; D: NA
CDR3: CASSRAEVANEKLFF; DNA: TGTGCCAGCAGCCGGGCGGAGGTAGCTAATGAAAAACTGTTTTTT; size: NA; J: TRBJ1-4; V: TRBV5-4; D: NA
CDR3: CASKRGGAYPDSNEQFF; DNA: TGTGCCAGCAAGCGCGGGGGCGCGTATCCCGATTCCAATGAGCAGTTCTTC; size: NA; J: TRBJ2-1; V: TRBV5-4; D: NA
CDR3: CASSLRSGAEGVAFF; DNA: TGTGCCAGCAGCCTTCGTAGCGGGGCGGAGGGGGTAGCTTTCTTT; size: NA; J: TRBJ1-1; V: TRBV11-2; D: NA
CDR3: CAWKLFRYTF; DNA: TGTGCCTGGAAGCTGTTCCGCTACACCTTC; size: NA; J: TRBJ1-2; V: TRBV30; D: NA
CDR3: CASSPTGGDTEAFF; DNA: TGTGCCAGCTCACCAACGGGAGGGGACACTGAAGCTTTCTTT; size: NA; J: TRBJ1-1; V: TRBV18; D: NA
CDR3: CASSSPLQTVSYGYTF; DNA: TGTGCCAGCAGTTCCCCCCTCCAGACAGTTTCCTATGGCTACACCTTC; size: NA; J: TRBJ1-2; V: TRBV6-2/TRBV6-3; D: NA
CDR3: CASSIDSQETQYF; DNA: TGTGCCAGCAGCATCGACAGTCAAGAGACCCAGTACTTC; size: few; J: TRBJ2-5; V: TRBV6-2/TRBV6-3; D: NA
CDR3: CASKLLGTEMNTGELFF; DNA: TGTGCCAGCAAACTTCTAGGGACAGAGATGAACACCGGGGAGCTGTTTTTT; size: NA; J: TRBJ2-2; V: TRBV27; D: TRBD1
CDR3: CASSVQGSNQPQHF; DNA: TGTGCCAGCAGCGTACAGGGTAGCAATCAGCCCCAGCATTTT; size: NA; J: TRBJ1-5; V: TRBV5-4; D: NA
CDR3: CATSDPNEQGSEAFF; DNA: TGTGCCACCAGTGACCCAAACGAACAGGGTTCTGAAGCTTTCTTT; size: few; J: TRBJ1-1; V: TRBV24-1; D: NA
CDR3: CASSLTGYEQYF; DNA: TGTGCCAGCAGCTTAACAGGGTACGAGCAGTACTTC; size: NA; J: TRBJ2-7; V: TRBV7-6; D: NA
CDR3: CASSLTARNTEAFF; DNA: TGTGCCAGCTCACTGACAGCAAGAAACACTGAAGCTTTCTTT; size: NA; J: TRBJ1-1; V: TRBV18; D: NA
CDR3: CASSEGQDYGYTF; DNA: TGTGCCAGCAGTGAGGGGCAGGACTATGGCTACACCTTC; size: NA; J: TRBJ1-2; V: TRBV25-1; D: NA
CDR3: CSARLAGVTDTQYF; DNA: TGCAGCGCCAGACTAGCGGGCGTCACAGATACGCAGTATTTT; size: NA; J: TRBJ2-3; V: TRBV29-1; D: TRBD2
CDR3: CASSEVTAYTF; DNA: TGTGCCAGCAGTGAAGTGACAGCCTACACCTTC; size: NA; J: TRBJ1-2; V: TRBV2; D: NA
CDR3: CASSVGPGKSEKLFF; DNA: TGTGCCAGCAGCGTAGGGCCAGGGAAGAGCGAAAAACTGTTTTTT; size: once; J: TRBJ1-4; V: TRBV9; D: NA
CDR3: CAWSVRGGRREKLFF; DNA: TGTGCCTGGAGTGTACGAGGGGGCCGAAGGGAAAAACTGTTTTTT; size: once; J: TRBJ1-4; V: TRBV30; D: TRBD1
CDR3: CAWTRNTFGYTF; DNA: TGTGCCTGGACCAGGAATACCTTTGGCTACACCTTC; size: NA; J: TRBJ1-2; V: TRBV30; D: NA
CDR3: CASSIGQGSVDSPLHF; DNA: TGTGCCAGTAGTATCGGACAGGGGTCAGTTGATTCACCCCTCCACTTT; size: NA; J: TRBJ1-6; V: TRBV19; D: TRBD1
CDR3: CASSEQPTGTDAEQFF; DNA: TGCGCCAGCAGCGAACAACCGACAGGGACAGACGCTGAGCAGTTCTTC; size: NA; J: TRBJ2-1; V: TRBV5-1; D: TRBD1
CDR3: CASSYSDSGAFGGYTF; DNA: TGTGCCAGCAGTTACTCCGACAGTGGGGCGTTTGGTGGCTACACCTTC; size: NA; J: TRBJ1-2; V: TRBV6-5; D: NA
CDR3: CASSPGTNTGELFF; DNA: TGTGCCAGCAGCCCCGGGACTAACACCGGGGAGCTGTTTTTT; size: NA; J: TRBJ2-2; V: TRBV14; D: NA
CDR3: CASSLTSGGGLETQYF; DNA: TGTGCCAGCAGCTTAACTTCCGGGGGGGGCTTGGAGACCCAGTACTTC; size: few; J: TRBJ2-5; V: TRBV7-8; D: TRBD2
CDR3: CASSQLGDEQYF; DNA: TGTGCCAGCAGCCAACTAGGGGACGAGCAGTACTTC; size: NA; J: TRBJ2-7; V: TRBV3-1/TRBV3-2; D: NA
CDR3: CASSYLDRGTEAFF; DNA: TGTGCCAGCAGTTACCTAGACAGGGGCACTGAAGCTTTCTTT; size: NA; J: TRBJ1-1; V: TRBV6-5; D: TRBD1